This TCR beta chain was documented in a study of cytomegalovirus exposure and HLA in healthy donors. Germline V gene sequence: CDR1 MNHEY, CDR2 SVGAGI. Losses at the gene ends were 6 bases for V and 3 bases for J; bases not matched to a gene: 7. The CDR3 totals 15 residues. Primers for the PCR totalled 60 Vbeta and 13 Jbeta. Some clones are missing from TCRdb's copy, which holds only in-frame ones; the method was immunoSEQ multiplex PCR. The sample includes 150,000 to 200,000 clones, 77% of them seen just once. This clone was recorded only once. This chain uses TRBV6-5 with TRBJ2-7; 11 nucleotides match TRBD1. What was sequenced was PBMCs. This clonotype originated in a woman in her twenties or thirties in good health and CMV-seronegative. CDR3 nucleotide sequence: TGTGCCAGCAGAATCGGACAGGGGGCGGTCTACGAGCAGTACTTC. Its translation is CASRIGQGAVYEQYF.